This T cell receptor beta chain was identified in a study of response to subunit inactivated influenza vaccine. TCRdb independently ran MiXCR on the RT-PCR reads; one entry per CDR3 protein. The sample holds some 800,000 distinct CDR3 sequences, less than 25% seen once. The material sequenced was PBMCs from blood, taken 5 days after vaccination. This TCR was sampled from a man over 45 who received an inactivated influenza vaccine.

Here the CDR3 DNA reads TGTGCCAGCAGCTTAGGGGGCAGGGGGCGAACGGAAGAGCAGTACTTC. It encodes CASSLGGRGRTEEQYF. The V gene is TRBV7-2, the J gene TRBJ2-7; TRBD1 matches at 8 bases. The CDR3 is 16 amino acids. J lost 7 bases, V lost 1 base, and 12 bases had no gene match. Germline V gives CDR1 SGHTA, CDR2 FQGNSA.